This T cell receptor beta chain was recovered during a study of T cell repertoires in cytomegalovirus infection. Across the whole study: Public TCR beta signatures marked donors with CMV infection and the matching HLA.

TCRdb passed the reads through MiXCR, listing each CDR3 protein once. Of 50,000 to 65,000 distinct CDR3 sequences listed, 20% are singletons. As concerns this clonotype: No antigen is known for it.

This CDR3 is built from 12 residues. The V gene lost 5 bases and the J gene lost 7 bases, with 9 bases spanning the gap. Germline CDR1 MNHNS, CDR2 SASEGT. This TCR derives from a human donor in good health (CMV status not recorded). Some clones in this sample may be carry-over from other donors' samples. V usage is TRBV6-1 and J usage is TRBJ1-5, with D possibly TRBD1 on 5 matching bases. Sequenced material: CD8+ T cells from cultured PBMCs, taken from culture after CMV antigen stimulation. The CDR3 bases are TGTGCCAGCAGTTACGGGGGGCAGCCCCAGCATTTT. This gives the protein CASSYGGQPQHF.